This T cell receptor (beta chain) was found in a study of blood T cell repertoires in COVID-19 (dated by TCRdb to about 2020). General notes on the study: The collaborator samples originated in the United States, Italy and Spain and spanned the acute and convalescent phases of COVID-19. The samples were drawn from two sources: the first 160 participants of the ongoing ImmuneRACE study, and over 1,000 subjects contributed by 6 global collaborators. The sample metadata nearly always contained a de-identified subject ID, COVID-19 status, age in years and sex. Where HLA class I and class II types were available, the types were taken from metadata supplied by the sample provider, not from assay-based typing. The repertoires were released in a freely available public database intended as a resource for research on the immune response to SARS-CoV-2. The dataset comprised deeply sampled blood TCRbeta repertoires from subjects exposed to, actively infected with, or recovered from COVID-19. The prospective study material was composed of cDNA or gDNA derived from T cells, B-cell-depleted T cells, or PBMCs. Overall study outcomes, separate from this receptor: The amount of clinical and demographic metadata varied by source and participant and was provided uncurated.

This clone was observed many times. The specificity of this receptor is unknown. Per-base qualities were not stored, and no clone one base away is much larger. At one collaborating source in Seattle, patients were enrolled during active infection and were followed longitudinally through the course of disease. Collaborating institutions collected whole blood in K2EDTA tubes following their own protocols. For TCRbeta analysis, collaborators shipped samples in one of three forms: frozen whole blood, isolated PBMCs, or DNA extracted from either of those sample types. Its CDR3 holds 16 amino acids, cysteine through phenylalanine. Only the CDR3 DNA stays, 48 bases, in frame from base 1. The germline V gene supplies CDR1 SNHLY and CDR2 FYNNEI. Relative to germline, V is 5 bases shorter and J is 0 bases shorter, with 16 bases between their ends. TCRbeta CDR3 regions were amplified from genomic DNA using the immunoSEQ Assay, a bias-controlled multiplex PCR. Processing in the source paper ran as follows. The number of nucleated cells in each sample was estimated by amplification of reference gene primers within the assay. To quantify the absolute abundance of each unique TCRbeta CDR3 rearrangement, sequence reads were collapsed and filtered. For each sample, productive Simpson clonality was calculated by taking the square root of Simpson's diversity index across productive rearrangements. Entries here come from immuneACCESS through TCRdb and include only in-frame sequences with V and J called. Some clones fail to appear in such tables; in the studies checked, an unresolved V gene covers under half of the shortfall, and the cause of the remainder is unknown. D and trimming were read from the DNA, whereas the V and J calls and clone size are those reported in that table. This sample is represented by almost 350,000 clones; roughly nine tenths of them were singletons. The top ten hold around 3.9% of the sample.

The rearrangement combines TRBV2 with TRBJ1-1, with no D gene named confidently. The sequenced sample was peripheral blood. The TCR sequence derives from a woman aged 60-75 years with COVID-19, enrolled during active disease. The CDR3 loop reads CASSWRPGSMNTEAFF. The bases read TGTGCCAGCAGTTGGAGGCCAGGCAGCATGAACACTGAAGCTTTCTTT.